The rows below give T cell receptor beta chains drawn from one sample of a study of blood T cell repertoires in COVID-19. Method: immunoSEQ multiplex PCR; TCRdb's copy keeps in-frame clones and lacks some. The table has a few hundred thousand clones, about 90% seen once. The sequencing sample was made of peripheral blood. The source is a woman in her thirties who had recovered from COVID-19. The CDR3 runs from the conserved cysteine through the conserved F or W. The D gene is left open where the match is weak. Clone size is shown for a subset of rows, as once, few, many or a class of expanded clone.

V: TRBV19
size: once
D: -
J: TRBJ2-1
DNA: TGTGCCACTGGGACACTGGTTGAGCAGTTCTTC
CDR3: CATGTLVEQFF

V: TRBV7-2
size: -
D: -
J: TRBJ1-2
DNA: TGTGCCAGCAGCTCCCCCGGGTATGGCTACACCTTC
CDR3: CASSSPGYGYTF

V: TRBV28
size: once
D: TRBD2
J: TRBJ2-1
DNA: TGTGCCAGCAGTTTGGGGACTAGCGGGGTTTACAATGAGCAGTTCTTC
CDR3: CASSLGTSGVYNEQFF

V: TRBV30
size: -
D: -
J: TRBJ1-2
DNA: TGTGCCTGGTCGGGTGCCTATGGCTACACCTTC
CDR3: CAWSGAYGYTF

V: TRBV5-1
size: -
D: -
J: TRBJ2-7
DNA: TGCGCCAGCAGCTTATCTGTACAGGGAAGCGAGCAGTACTTC
CDR3: CASSLSVQGSEQYF

V: TRBV7-9
size: -
D: -
J: TRBJ2-1
DNA: TGTGCCAGCAGCTTAGAATACTACAATGAGCAGTTCTTC
CDR3: CASSLEYYNEQFF

V: TRBV19
size: -
D: -
J: TRBJ1-1
DNA: TGTGCCAGTAGTTCCAGGGTGGGTGGGAACACTGAAGCTTTCTTT
CDR3: CASSSRVGGNTEAFF

V: TRBV7-6
size: -
D: TRBD1
J: TRBJ1-4
DNA: TGTGCCAGCAGCCCGAGGACAGGGCTTGGTGAAAAACTGTTTTTT
CDR3: CASSPRTGLGEKLFF

V: TRBV7-9
size: -
D: -
J: TRBJ2-4
DNA: TGTGCCAGCAGCTTTCCGCAGGGGAGCCAAAACATTCAGTACTTC
CDR3: CASSFPQGSQNIQYF

V: TRBV7-2
size: once
D: TRBD1
J: TRBJ1-2
DNA: TGTGCCAGCAGCCCGTCCCGGACAGGGAGGGTTGGCTACACCTTC
CDR3: CASSPSRTGRVGYTF

V: TRBV7-8
size: -
D: -
J: TRBJ1-1
DNA: TGTGCCAGCAGCTTATCTCGCCCAGGGGTCACTGAAGCTTTCTTT
CDR3: CASSLSRPGVTEAFF

V: TRBV24-1
size: -
D: -
J: TRBJ2-2
DNA: TGTGCCACCAGTGATTCGGGACTCCTCACCGGGGAGCTGTTTTTT
CDR3: CATSDSGLLTGELFF

V: TRBV5-1
size: -
D: TRBD2
J: TRBJ2-2
DNA: TGCGCCAGCAGCTACGGACTAGCGGGGAACACCGGGGAGCTGTTTTTT
CDR3: CASSYGLAGNTGELFF

V: TRBV19
size: -
D: TRBD1
J: TRBJ1-5
DNA: TGTGCCAGTAGTAAAGGGACAGGGGCTCATCAGCCCCAGCATTTT
CDR3: CASSKGTGAHQPQHF

V: TRBV29-1
size: -
D: -
J: TRBJ1-1
DNA: TGCAGCGTTGAAGATCAAGGGGACACTGAAGCTTTCTTT
CDR3: CSVEDQGDTEAFF

V: TRBV5-6
size: once
D: TRBD1
J: TRBJ2-1
DNA: TGTGCCAGCAGCTCGCAAACCGGGACAGGGGTCGAGCAGTTCTTC
CDR3: CASSSQTGTGVEQFF

V: TRBV7-3
size: -
D: TRBD1
J: TRBJ2-1
DNA: TGTGCCAGCAGCAAGACAGGGTCCGATGAGCAGTTCTTC
CDR3: CASSKTGSDEQFF

V: TRBV28
size: -
D: TRBD1
J: TRBJ1-2
DNA: TGTGCCAGCAGCCGCGCCGGGACAGGCGGCTACACCTTC
CDR3: CASSRAGTGGYTF

V: TRBV18
size: once
D: TRBD2
J: TRBJ2-7
DNA: TGTGCCAGCTCACCTAGCGGGAACGAGCAGTACTTC
CDR3: CASSPSGNEQYF

V: TRBV28
size: -
D: TRBD1
J: TRBJ1-4
DNA: TGTGCCAGCAGTTTAAACGACAGGGAACGGCTGTTTTTT
CDR3: CASSLNDRERLFF

V: TRBV5-1
size: -
D: TRBD2
J: TRBJ2-2
DNA: TGCGCCAGCAGCTTTCACGGGACTAGCAGCTGGGAGCTGTTTTTT
CDR3: CASSFHGTSSWELFF

V: TRBV2
size: -
D: TRBD2
J: TRBJ2-2
DNA: TGTGCCAGCACGGGACTAGCGGGGAACACCGGGGAGCTGTTTTTT
CDR3: CASTGLAGNTGELFF

V: TRBV19
size: -
D: -
J: TRBJ2-2
DNA: TGTGCCAGTAGCCCAGGAGGGGCCGGGGAGCTGTTTTTT
CDR3: CASSPGGAGELFF

V: TRBV24-1
size: -
D: -
J: TRBJ2-1
DNA: TGTGCCACCAGTGAAACTTCAGTCTTCAGGTCCTACAATGAGCAGTTCTTC
CDR3: CATSETSVFRSYNEQFF

V: TRBV6-4
size: -
D: TRBD2
J: TRBJ2-3
DNA: TGTGCCAGCAGTGACCTCGGGGGGGCCACAGGTACGCAGTATTTT
CDR3: CASSDLGGATGTQYF

V: TRBV7-9
size: -
D: TRBD1
J: TRBJ2-7
DNA: TGTGCCAGTAGCTTAAAAGGGACAGGCTACGAGCAGTACTTC
CDR3: CASSLKGTGYEQYF

V: TRBV5-1
size: -
D: TRBD1
J: TRBJ2-5
DNA: TGCGCCAGCAGCTTGGAGGCAGGGGGCAAGGAGACCCAGTACTTC
CDR3: CASSLEAGGKETQYF

V: TRBV7-8
size: -
D: -
J: TRBJ2-5
DNA: TGTGCCAGCAGCTTCAACACAGGAGCGCGGGAGACCCAGTACTTC
CDR3: CASSFNTGARETQYF

V: TRBV3-1/TRBV3-2
size: -
D: -
J: TRBJ1-2
DNA: TGTGCCAGCAGCCAAGGGACAGAAGGGGGCTACACCTTC
CDR3: CASSQGTEGGYTF